Listed below are T cell receptor beta chains from one sample, sequenced in a study of response to subunit inactivated influenza vaccine. Each CDR3 protein is one row after TCRdb ran MiXCR on the RT-PCR reads. The sample contains approximately 680,000 distinct CDR3 sequences, about 15% of which appear only once. Source: PBMCs from blood, taken approximately 12 days after vaccination. The origin of the receptors is a man aged 50 or older who received an inactivated influenza vaccine. CDR3s include the opening cysteine and the closing phenylalanine or tryptophan. A D gene is named only where the DNA matches it firmly. The listing skips clone size in some rows; elsewhere it reads once, few, many or a size class.

d_call: .
v_call: TRBV12-3/TRBV12-4
j_call: TRBJ2-5
clone_size: .
cdr3_aa: CASSGTGIGTQYF
cdr3_nt: TGTGCCAGCAGTGGAACAGGGATTGGCACCCAGTACTTC

d_call: .
v_call: TRBV20-1
j_call: TRBJ1-1
clone_size: many
cdr3_aa: CSARAQGPLNTEAFF
cdr3_nt: TGCAGTGCTAGAGCCCAGGGACCCCTGAACACTGAAGCTTTCTTT

d_call: .
v_call: TRBV5-1
j_call: TRBJ1-6
clone_size: .
cdr3_aa: CASSAGTDNSPLHF
cdr3_nt: TGTGCCAGCAGCGCAGGGACTGATAATTCACCCCTCCACTTT

d_call: TRBD2
v_call: TRBV5-1
j_call: TRBJ2-3
clone_size: .
cdr3_aa: CASSLGGGVITDTQYF
cdr3_nt: TGCGCCAGCAGCTTAGGCGGGGGGGTTATCACAGATACGCAGTATTTT

d_call: .
v_call: TRBV12-3/TRBV12-4
j_call: TRBJ2-2
clone_size: many
cdr3_aa: CASSSRSSNTGELFF
cdr3_nt: TGTGCCAGCAGTTCAAGGAGTTCGAACACCGGGGAGCTGTTTTTT

d_call: TRBD1
v_call: TRBV11-2
j_call: TRBJ2-7
clone_size: .
cdr3_aa: CASSVTGSRYEQYF
cdr3_nt: TGTGCCAGCAGCGTGACAGGGTCGAGATACGAGCAGTACTTC

d_call: .
v_call: TRBV12-3/TRBV12-4
j_call: TRBJ2-7
clone_size: .
cdr3_aa: CASSLAGLKTYEQYF
cdr3_nt: TGTGCCAGCAGTTTAGCTGGACTCAAAACCTACGAGCAGTACTTC

d_call: .
v_call: TRBV12-3/TRBV12-4
j_call: TRBJ2-5
clone_size: once
cdr3_aa: CASKPPSEGLETQYF
cdr3_nt: TGTGCCAGCAAACCGCCCTCAGAGGGTTTGGAGACCCAGTACTTC

d_call: .
v_call: TRBV12-3/TRBV12-4
j_call: TRBJ2-1
clone_size: .
cdr3_aa: CASSFPGRGYNEQFF
cdr3_nt: TGTGCCAGCAGTTTTCCGGGGAGGGGGTACAATGAGCAGTTCTTC

d_call: TRBD2
v_call: TRBV29-1
j_call: TRBJ2-3
clone_size: few
cdr3_aa: CSVRASGRTDTQYF
cdr3_nt: TGCAGCGTTCGAGCTAGCGGGAGAACTGATACGCAGTATTTT

d_call: TRBD1
v_call: TRBV29-1
j_call: TRBJ2-2
clone_size: few
cdr3_aa: CSVKTGGSGELFF
cdr3_nt: TGCAGCGTTAAGACAGGGGGCTCCGGGGAGCTGTTTTTT

d_call: .
v_call: TRBV6-4
j_call: TRBJ2-1
clone_size: many
cdr3_aa: CASSDSQQARQFF
cdr3_nt: TGTGCCAGCAGTGACTCCCAGCAGGCTAGGCAGTTCTTC

d_call: TRBD1
v_call: TRBV20-1
j_call: TRBJ1-6
clone_size: .
cdr3_aa: CSASTGVRNSPLHF
cdr3_nt: TGCAGTGCTTCAACAGGGGTACGAAATTCACCCCTCCACTTT

d_call: TRBD1
v_call: TRBV24-1
j_call: TRBJ2-6
clone_size: .
cdr3_aa: CATSGRDRTSGANVLTF
cdr3_nt: TGTGCCACCAGTGGGCGGGACAGGACTTCTGGGGCCAACGTCCTGACTTTC

d_call: .
v_call: TRBV6-5
j_call: TRBJ2-2
clone_size: few
cdr3_aa: CASSYVGAGELFF
cdr3_nt: TGTGCCAGCAGTTACGTTGGGGCCGGGGAGCTGTTTTTT

d_call: TRBD1
v_call: TRBV7-9
j_call: TRBJ1-4
clone_size: few
cdr3_aa: CASSLTGGIAEKLFF
cdr3_nt: TGTGCCAGCAGCCTGACAGGGGGTATTGCTGAAAAACTGTTTTTT

d_call: TRBD1
v_call: TRBV10-3
j_call: TRBJ2-7
clone_size: many
cdr3_aa: CAISESTRDRVEQYF
cdr3_nt: TGTGCCATCAGTGAGTCGACCCGGGACAGGGTTGAGCAGTACTTC

d_call: .
v_call: TRBV20-1
j_call: TRBJ2-2
clone_size: .
cdr3_aa: CSARPGNSNTGELFF
cdr3_nt: TGCAGTGCTAGACCCGGGAATTCGAACACCGGGGAGCTGTTTTTT

d_call: .
v_call: TRBV5-6
j_call: TRBJ2-7
clone_size: .
cdr3_aa: CASSRDPGDEQYF
cdr3_nt: TGTGCCAGCAGCAGGGACCCCGGGGACGAGCAGTACTTC

d_call: TRBD1
v_call: TRBV10-3
j_call: TRBJ1-5
clone_size: many
cdr3_aa: CAISEWTGKPQHF
cdr3_nt: TGTGCCATCAGTGAGTGGACAGGGAAGCCCCAGCATTTT

d_call: TRBD1
v_call: TRBV18
j_call: TRBJ2-7
clone_size: few
cdr3_aa: CASSSTGTGGYEQYF
cdr3_nt: TGTGCCAGCTCGTCTACCGGGACAGGGGGTTACGAGCAGTACTTC

d_call: .
v_call: TRBV27
j_call: TRBJ1-5
clone_size: .
cdr3_aa: CASSSRGEGNQPQHF
cdr3_nt: TGTGCCAGCAGTAGTCGGGGGGAGGGGAATCAGCCCCAGCATTTT

d_call: .
v_call: TRBV6-2/TRBV6-3
j_call: TRBJ2-7
clone_size: .
cdr3_aa: CASSSTTPSPYEQYF
cdr3_nt: TGTGCCAGCAGTTCTACCACCCCTAGTCCCTACGAGCAGTACTTC

d_call: TRBD2
v_call: TRBV18
j_call: TRBJ2-1
clone_size: .
cdr3_aa: CASSPPGTSAYNEQFF
cdr3_nt: TGTGCCAGCTCACCCCCCGGGACTAGCGCATACAATGAGCAGTTCTTC

d_call: TRBD2
v_call: TRBV4-3
j_call: TRBJ2-1
clone_size: .
cdr3_aa: CASSQALGRGAYNEQFF
cdr3_nt: TGCGCCAGCAGCCAAGCGTTAGGGCGGGGGGCTTACAATGAGCAGTTCTTC

d_call: .
v_call: TRBV12-3/TRBV12-4
j_call: TRBJ1-2
clone_size: few
cdr3_aa: CASSPSRDRGYTF
cdr3_nt: TGTGCCAGCAGCCCCAGCAGGGATCGGGGCTACACCTTC

d_call: TRBD2
v_call: TRBV5-1
j_call: TRBJ2-7
clone_size: many
cdr3_aa: CASSLPSGTYEQYF
cdr3_nt: TGCGCCAGCAGCTTGCCTAGCGGAACCTACGAGCAGTACTTC

d_call: TRBD1
v_call: TRBV4-1
j_call: TRBJ1-4
clone_size: many
cdr3_aa: CASSLTGAGIELFF
cdr3_nt: TGCGCCAGCAGCCTGACAGGGGCCGGAATCGAACTGTTTTTT

d_call: TRBD2
v_call: TRBV6-1
j_call: TRBJ2-1
clone_size: once
cdr3_aa: CASSEGYYSGSGNEQFF
cdr3_nt: TGTGCCAGCAGTGAGGGATATTACAGCGGGAGTGGCAATGAGCAGTTCTTC

d_call: TRBD1
v_call: TRBV14
j_call: TRBJ2-7
clone_size: few
cdr3_aa: CASSGRDRMRYEQYF
cdr3_nt: TGTGCCAGCAGCGGACGGGACAGGATGCGCTACGAGCAGTACTTC

d_call: .
v_call: TRBV2
j_call: TRBJ2-1
clone_size: few
cdr3_aa: CASSDLVASNEQFF
cdr3_nt: TGTGCCAGCAGTGATCTCGTGGCCTCCAATGAGCAGTTCTTC

d_call: TRBD2
v_call: TRBV20-1
j_call: TRBJ2-7
clone_size: few
cdr3_aa: CSARAGTSGNEQYF
cdr3_nt: TGCAGTGCTAGAGCCGGGACTAGTGGAAACGAGCAGTACTTC

d_call: .
v_call: TRBV5-5
j_call: TRBJ2-3
clone_size: many
cdr3_aa: CASSLERADTQYF
cdr3_nt: TGTGCCAGCAGCTTAGAGAGGGCAGATACGCAGTATTTT

d_call: TRBD2
v_call: TRBV30
j_call: TRBJ2-1
clone_size: .
cdr3_aa: CAWSLSGGLNEQFF
cdr3_nt: TGTGCCTGGAGTCTCAGCGGGGGGCTGAATGAGCAGTTCTTC

d_call: .
v_call: TRBV3-1
j_call: TRBJ2-1
clone_size: few
cdr3_aa: CASSFEGDYNEQFF
cdr3_nt: TGTGCCAGCAGCTTTGAGGGGGACTACAATGAGCAGTTCTTC

d_call: .
v_call: TRBV6-5
j_call: TRBJ2-2
clone_size: few
cdr3_aa: CASSYSGLSGELFF
cdr3_nt: TGTGCCAGCAGTTACTCGGGCTTGTCCGGGGAGCTGTTTTTT

d_call: TRBD1
v_call: TRBV7-6
j_call: TRBJ1-3
clone_size: .
cdr3_aa: CASSLGTGGINTIYF
cdr3_nt: TGTGCCAGCAGCCTGGGGACAGGGGGTATAAACACCATATATTTT

d_call: TRBD2
v_call: TRBV12-3/TRBV12-4
j_call: TRBJ2-1
clone_size: .
cdr3_aa: CASSFRGGIYEQFF
cdr3_nt: TGTGCCAGCAGTTTCCGGGGGGGTATTTATGAGCAGTTCTTC

d_call: .
v_call: TRBV7-9
j_call: TRBJ2-7
clone_size: few
cdr3_aa: CASSWTGAYEQYF
cdr3_nt: TGTGCCAGCAGCTGGACCGGGGCCTACGAGCAGTACTTC

d_call: .
v_call: TRBV20-1
j_call: TRBJ2-7
clone_size: .
cdr3_aa: CSARSEDNNYEQYF
cdr3_nt: TGCAGTGCTAGATCGGAGGACAATAACTACGAGCAGTACTTC

d_call: .
v_call: TRBV6-5
j_call: TRBJ2-7
clone_size: many
cdr3_aa: CASSFSVGDYEQYF
cdr3_nt: TGTGCCAGCAGTTTCTCGGTGGGTGACTACGAGCAGTACTTC

d_call: .
v_call: TRBV15
j_call: TRBJ1-1
clone_size: .
cdr3_aa: CATSRDKGGGAFF
cdr3_nt: TGTGCCACCAGCAGAGATAAGGGGGGGGGAGCTTTCTTT

d_call: .
v_call: TRBV5-6
j_call: TRBJ2-5
clone_size: few
cdr3_aa: CASTIRRTRQETQYF
cdr3_nt: TGTGCCAGCACAATTAGGAGAACCCGCCAAGAGACCCAGTACTTC

d_call: TRBD2
v_call: TRBV28
j_call: TRBJ2-7
clone_size: .
cdr3_aa: CASSAPGGSSYEQYF
cdr3_nt: TGTGCCAGCAGTGCCCCCGGGGGGAGCTCCTACGAGCAGTACTTC

d_call: TRBD2
v_call: TRBV14
j_call: TRBJ2-5
clone_size: few
cdr3_aa: CASSNMPGLAQETQYF
cdr3_nt: TGTGCCAGCAGCAATATGCCGGGACTAGCTCAAGAGACCCAGTACTTC

d_call: .
v_call: TRBV5-1
j_call: TRBJ1-4
clone_size: many
cdr3_aa: CASRKSTTNEKLFF
cdr3_nt: TGCGCCAGCAGAAAGTCTACAACTAATGAAAAACTGTTTTTT

d_call: TRBD1
v_call: TRBV29-1
j_call: TRBJ2-3
clone_size: .
cdr3_aa: CSVELLRTGLTDTQYF
cdr3_nt: TGCAGCGTTGAGTTGCTCAGGACAGGGCTCACGGATACGCAGTATTTT

d_call: .
v_call: TRBV5-5
j_call: TRBJ2-2
clone_size: few
cdr3_aa: CASSLGSGNPNTGELFF
cdr3_nt: TGTGCCAGCAGCTTGGGGTCCGGCAACCCGAACACCGGGGAGCTGTTTTTT

d_call: .
v_call: TRBV28
j_call: TRBJ2-3
clone_size: many
cdr3_aa: CASRQGFEVTQYF
cdr3_nt: TGTGCCAGCAGACAGGGTTTCGAAGTTACGCAGTATTTT

d_call: .
v_call: TRBV12-3/TRBV12-4
j_call: TRBJ2-3
clone_size: few
cdr3_aa: CASSLRDSRRADTQYF
cdr3_nt: TGTGCCAGCAGTCTCCGGGACTCCCGACGAGCAGATACGCAGTATTTT

d_call: .
v_call: TRBV6-5
j_call: TRBJ2-3
clone_size: .
cdr3_aa: CASSLVRATDTQYF
cdr3_nt: TGTGCCAGCAGTTTAGTACGCGCAACAGATACGCAGTATTTT

d_call: .
v_call: TRBV29-1
j_call: TRBJ2-3
clone_size: .
cdr3_aa: CSVDADAWGDTQYF
cdr3_nt: TGCAGCGTTGATGCGGATGCCTGGGGTGATACGCAGTATTTT

d_call: TRBD1
v_call: TRBV20-1
j_call: TRBJ2-2
clone_size: .
cdr3_aa: CSVWDRITGELFF
cdr3_nt: TGCAGTGTTTGGGACAGGATCACCGGGGAGCTGTTTTTT

d_call: .
v_call: TRBV11-3
j_call: TRBJ2-3
clone_size: few
cdr3_aa: CASSLDQSQDTQYF
cdr3_nt: TGTGCCAGCAGCTTAGATCAAAGCCAAGATACGCAGTATTTT